This T cell receptor (beta chain) was found in a study of naive and memory T cell subsets. The study, taken as a whole, reports: A few larger clonotypes appeared in naive repertoires, especially CD8, possibly memory cells re-expressing CD45RA. TCR abundance followed a power law differing between naive and memory subsets.

Both TRBC1 and TRBC2 were covered by a beta constant-region primer of two equimolar oligonucleotides. Nested alpha and beta constant-region primers with the SP2 primer drove four PCR rounds on ligated cDNA. TCRdb re-called the UMI-ligation and nested PCR reads with MiXCR, one entry per CDR3 protein. The sample has approximately 90,000 distinct CDR3 sequences, around 11% seen once. After the first PCR, alpha and beta chain libraries were processed separately. Germline V gene data show CDR1 as SEHNR and CDR2 as FQNEAQ (reference sequence). Trimming took off 4 bases at V and 4 bases at J, with 20 bases between the two ends. The CDR3 is made up of 16 amino acids. This clonotype was seen a handful of times. Its antigen is as yet unknown.

The sequencing input was naive CD4+ T cells from blood. The chain recombines TRBV7-9 with TRBJ2-7, with a tentative D call TRBD2 (7 bases). The source is a human donor in good health. CDR3 nucleotides: TGTGCCAGCAGCTGGATGAACCAGGGGAGGGAGTACGAGCAGTACTTC. It yields the protein CASSWMNQGREYEQYF.